Below, 16 T cell receptor beta chains from the same sample are listed, as sequenced in a study of T cell repertoires in cytomegalovirus infection. Their specific antigens are unknown. Each CDR3 protein is one row after TCRdb ran MiXCR on the reads. The table records tens of thousands of distinct CDR3 sequences, over 15% of them present only once. Sequenced here: CD8+ T cells from cultured PBMCs, sampled from culture after CMV antigen stimulation. The receptors stem from a human donor in good health (CMV status not recorded). Some clones in this sample may be carry-over from other donors' samples.

A few counts support this clonotype. The genes are TRBV7-9 and TRBJ2-3; the D call may be TRBD1 or TRBD2 (5 bases each). The CDR3 covers 14 residues. The V end lost 5 bases, the J end lost 2 bases, and 11 bases lay between the germline ends. CDR1 and CDR2 (germline): SEHNR, FQNEAQ (reference sequence). In DNA form, the CDR3 reads TGTGCCAGCAGCCCCACCGGGACCACAGATACGCAGTATTTT. This encodes CASSPTGTTDTQYF.

A few counts support this clonotype. The rearrangement links TRBV9 to TRBJ1-3, with D possibly matching TRBD1 (5 bases). From germline, CDR1 is SGDLS and CDR2 YYNGEE. The germline V and J ends were trimmed by 2 bases and 6 bases, with 18 bases remaining between them. The CDR3 contains 16 residues. CDR3 nucleotides: TGTGCCAGCAGCGTGAGCCCAGGGATGGCCGAAAACACCATATATTTT. Translated, it gives CASSVSPGMAENTIYF. Together with reference TRBV9 and TRBJ1-3, the CDR3 gives the full variable domain: DSGVTQTPKHLITATGQRVTLRCSPRSGDLSVYWYQQSLDQGLQFLIQYYNGEERAKGNILERFSAQQFPDLHSELNLSSLELGDSALYFCASSVSPGMAENTIYFGEGSWLTVV.

The V gene is TRBV28, the J gene TRBJ1-2, with TRBD1 identical over 8 bases. Germline V gene data show CDR1 as MDHEN and CDR2 as SYDVKM. The CDR3 runs to 14 residues. The V gene end was trimmed by 4 bases and the J gene end by 5 bases; junction bases not matched to a gene: 6. CDR3 sequence (DNA): TGTGCCAGCAGTTCGGGCAGGGGGCAGTATGGCTACACCTTC. This encodes CASSSGRGQYGYTF.

This chain links TRBV2 with TRBJ1-2; no clear D gene. Trimming removed 3 bases from V and 8 bases from J, with 10 bases in between. CDR1 and CDR2 (germline): SNHLY, FYNNEI. CDR3 length equals 12 residues. CDR3 amino acids: CASSDLPTGYTF. CDR3 bases: TGTGCCAGCAGTGACTTACCGACCGGCTACACCTTC.

This clonotype came up a few times. V usage is TRBV7-9 and J usage is TRBJ2-2, with 9 bases identical to TRBD1. This CDR3 has 18 amino acids. V lost 5 bases and J lost 0; bases outside the gene matches: 10. Germline V CDR1 and CDR2: SEHNR, FQNEAQ (reference sequence). This CDR3 reads CASSVPGQGSANTGELFF. The CDR3 DNA follows: TGTGCCAGCAGCGTGCCGGGACAGGGTTCGGCGAACACCGGGGAGCTGTTTTTT.

This clonotype was seen many times. The V gene is TRBV28, the J gene TRBJ2-1; D is possibly TRBD2 (5 bases). Trimming pared 7 bases from V and 5 bases from J, leaving 15 bases between. Per the germline V gene, CDR1 is MDHEN and CDR2 is SYDVKM. The CDR3 consists of 14 residues. CDR3 loop: CASIREGINNEQFF. As DNA, the CDR3 is TGTGCCAGCATAAGAGAGGGAATCAACAATGAGCAGTTCTTC. The variable domain in full, with the rest retrieved from reference TRBV28 and TRBJ2-1, is DVKVTQSSRYLVKRTGEKVFLECVQDMDHENMFWYRQDPGLGLRLIYFSYDVKMKEKGDIPEGYSVSREKKERFSLILESASTNQTSMYLCASIREGINNEQFFGPGTRLTVL.

This clonotype was observed a few times. In DNA form, the CDR3 reads TGTGCCAGTAGTCTCACCCTCCGGGACCAAGAGACCCAGTACTTC. Translation: CASSLTLRDQETQYF. V is TRBV19 and J is TRBJ2-5, with D hard to call. CDR1 and CDR2 (germline): LNHDA, SQIVND (reference sequence). This CDR3 spans 15 amino acids. V shed 5 bases and J shed 0 bases, with 13 bases lying between them. Supplemented by reference TRBV19 and TRBJ2-5, the full variable domain reads DGGITQSPKYLFRKEGQNVTLSCEQNLNHDAMYWYRQDPGQGLRLIYYSQIVNDFQKGDIAEGYSVSREKKESFPLTVTSAQKNPTAFYLCASSLTLRDQETQYFGPGTRLLVL.

This clonotype rates as medium-sized. The chain carries TRBV19 and TRBJ1-5; D is unclear. Germline V lookup: CDR1 LNHDA, CDR2 SQIVND (reference sequence). V lost 0 bases and J 4 bases, leaving 7 bases between the germline ends. This CDR3 spans 14 amino acids. CDR3 coding DNA: TGTGCCAGTAGTATAGAGCGCGGAAATCAGCCCCAGCATTTT. This translates into CASSIERGNQPQHF.

This rearrangement joins TRBV12-3 or TRBV12-4 to TRBJ2-1, with 8 nucleotides matching TRBD2. The CDR3 runs to 14 residues. V trimming: 7 bases; J trimming: 8 bases; junction bases outside the gene matches: 10. The CDR3 region is CASIARGGGYEQFF. CDR3 nucleotides: TGTGCCAGCATTGCCCGGGGGGGCGGCTATGAGCAGTTCTTC.

This clonotype has a handful of counts. This rearrangement joins TRBV19 to TRBJ1-1; possible D gene TRBD1, 5 bases. The germline V gene encodes CDR1 LNHDA and CDR2 SQIVND (reference sequence). The length of the CDR3 is 13 residues. V gave up 3 bases and J gave up 4 bases, with 9 bases separating them. CDR3: CASSMGRVTEAFF. DNA of the CDR3: TGTGCCAGTAGTATGGGCAGGGTCACTGAAGCTTTCTTT.

This chain joins TRBV20-1 and TRBJ2-5, with 10 bases aligning to TRBD2. V was clipped by 0 bases and J by 4 bases; unmatched bases: 8. This CDR3 has 16 residues. Germline V lookup: CDR1 DFQATT, CDR2 SNEGSKA (reference sequence). The CDR3 nucleotides read TGCAGTGCTAGAGATCGGCCTAGCGGGGGCCGAGAGACCCAGTACTTC. It specifies CSARDRPSGGRETQYF.

This clonotype was seen a few times. The chain carries TRBV12-3 or TRBV12-4 and TRBJ1-6; no clear D gene. The CDR3 is 16 residues long. Trimming stripped 8 bases from V and 0 bases from J, with 14 bases between. CDR3: CASRSSPSSYNSPLHF. CDR3 DNA: TGTGCCAGCCGGAGCTCCCCGAGCTCCTATAATTCACCCCTCCACTTT.

The chain combines TRBV2 with TRBJ2-7, with D possibly matching TRBD2 (5 bases). The germline V and J ends were trimmed by 3 bases and 3 bases, with 15 bases remaining between them. This CDR3 comprises 15 residues. The germline V gene encodes CDR1 SNHLY and CDR2 FYNNEI. This chain's CDR3 is CASSETGITYYEQYF. CDR3 DNA: TGTGCCAGCAGTGAGACGGGGATTACTTACTACGAGCAGTACTTC. The full variable domain, completed using reference TRBV2 and TRBJ2-7, is EPEVTQTPSHQVTQMGQEVILRCVPISNHLYFYWYRQILGQKVEFLVSFYNNEISEKSEIFDDQFSVERPDGSNFTLKIRSTKLEDSAMYFCASSETGITYYEQYFGPGTRLTVT.

This chain uses TRBV6-2 or TRBV6-3 with TRBJ2-1; D not resolved. CDR1 MNHEY and CDR2 SVGEGT come from the germline V gene. V lost 2 bases and J 8 bases, leaving 10 bases between the germline ends. This CDR3 comprises 13 residues. The CDR3 DNA reads as TGTGCCAGCAGTTACGGCCATGGGTATGAGCAGTTCTTC. It codes for CASSYGHGYEQFF.

This clonotype turned up a few times. This chain connects TRBV20-1 to TRBJ1-2; D unclear. Deletions cut 5 bases from V and 6 bases from J, with 13 bases between. This CDR3 comprises 12 residues. The germline CDR1 and CDR2 sequences are DFQATT and SNEGSKA (reference sequence). The CDR3 DNA reads as TGCAGTGCTCCCAGGAGGCAGAATGGCTACACCTTC. Translating it yields CSAPRRQNGYTF.

This clonotype was counted a few times. J is TRBJ2-3 and V is TRBV15; 11 bases agree with TRBD2. The trim removed 0 bases at V and 9 bases at J, leaving 11 bases unmatched. This CDR3 is built from 17 residues. The germline V gene has CDR1 LNHNV and CDR2 YYDKDF (reference sequence). CDR3 sequence: CATSRDIGLAGLGTQYF. The CDR3 DNA sequence: TGTGCCACCAGCAGAGATATCGGACTAGCGGGCCTCGGAACGCAGTATTTT.